This T cell receptor beta chain was identified in a study of blood T cell repertoires in COVID-19 (dated by TCRdb to the early 2020s). In the study overall: Collaborator samples came from the United States, Italy and Spain and covered acute and convalescent phases of COVID-19. The samples were drawn from two sources: the first 160 participants of the ongoing ImmuneRACE study, and 950 to 1,500 subjects contributed by 6 global collaborators. Subjects who had been exposed to COVID-19, were actively infected with it, or had recovered from it provided the deeply sampled blood TCRbeta repertoires that made up the dataset. Nearly every sample came with metadata listing a de-identified subject ID, COVID-19 status, age in years and sex. Where available, HLA class I and class II types were taken from metadata supplied by the sample provider and were not determined by assay-based typing. A freely available public database, intended as a resource for researchers studying the immune response to SARS-CoV-2, is where the repertoires were released. The prospective study material was composed of cDNA or gDNA derived from T cells, B-cell-depleted T cells, or PBMCs.

TCRbeta CDR3 regions were amplified from genomic DNA using the immunoSEQ Assay, a bias-controlled multiplex PCR. For the original study's pipeline: Nucleated cell counts per sample were estimated from amplification of reference gene primers within the assay. To quantify the absolute abundance of each unique TCRbeta CDR3 rearrangement, sequence reads were collapsed and filtered. For each sample, productive Simpson clonality was calculated by taking the square root of Simpson's diversity index across productive rearrangements. TCRdb provides this immuneACCESS table in a form limited to in-frame rearrangements. Some clones are lacking; in checked studies, under half of them reflect an unresolved V gene, and why the rest are absent is not known. That table is the source of V, J and clone size, and D and trimming were worked out from the DNA. For this sample the table gives some 170,000 clones, of which 80% to 90% were detected only once. The ten largest account for 1.5% to 2% of the sample.

The CDR3 numbers 14 residues from cysteine through phenylalanine. The read is trimmed to its CDR3 DNA, 42 bases read in frame from base 1. Compared with germline, V lacks 6 bases and J lacks 1 base; bases without a gene match: 5. The germline V gene specifies SNHLY as CDR1 and FYNNEI as CDR2. Note on this clone: This receptor's antigen is unknown. No clone much larger than this one lies a single base away; base qualities are absent.

Whole blood was collected in K2EDTA tubes by collaborating institutions according to the institutions' own protocols. For TCRbeta analysis, collaborator samples were shipped as frozen whole blood, as isolated PBMCs, or as DNA extracted from either sample type. Overall study outcomes, separate from this receptor: Clinical and demographic metadata were provided uncurated, with the amount varying by source and participant.

The receptor comes from a woman in her 50s with acute or convalescent COVID-19. Sequenced sample: peripheral blood. The V gene is TRBV2 and the J gene is TRBJ1-2, with 7 middle bases fitting TRBD1. The nucleotides read TGTGCCAGCAGGGGGGACAGCCATAACTATGGCTACACCTTC. This yields the protein CASRGDSHNYGYTF.